Listed here are 29 T cell receptor beta chains from one sample, sequenced in a study of cytomegalovirus exposure and HLA in healthy donors. Primers included in the PCR were 60 Vbeta and 13 Jbeta primers. Using immunoSEQ multiplex PCR, the repertoire was profiled, and TCRdb retains in-frame clones only, with some absent. This sample has 150,000 to 200,000 clones, with roughly 80% found just once. The specimen was PBMCs. Receptors originate from a male donor in good health and CMV-seropositive.

This clone was found a few times. This chain joins TRBV11-2 and TRBJ2-3, with 7 bases lining up with TRBD1. The CDR3 totals 14 residues. The germline gives CDR1 SGHAT, CDR2 FQNNGV. V shed 3 bases and J 9 bases; nucleotides not matched to a gene: 9. Here the CDR3 reads CASSLAPTGDTQYF. CDR3 in DNA: TGTGCCAGCAGCTTGGCACCCACAGGGGACACGCAGTATTTT.

This chain joins TRBV28 and TRBJ1-6; D is unclear. The germline gives CDR1 MDHEN, CDR2 SYDVKM. The V gene lost 3 bases and the J gene lost 7 bases, with 4 bases spanning the gap. The CDR3 has 12 amino acids. Here the CDR3 reads CASSFLNSPLHF. DNA of the CDR3: TGTGCCAGCAGTTTCCTCAATTCACCCCTCCACTTT.

This clone was observed a handful of times. The rearrangement links TRBV27 to TRBJ1-1, with 8 positions matching TRBD1. The length of the CDR3 is 16 residues. Germline CDR1 and CDR2: MNHEY and SMNVEV (reference sequence). The V and J ends lost 2 bases and 0 bases, in that order; junction bases with no gene match: 5. CDR3 bases: TGTGCCAGCAGTTTACAGGGGGCGGGTATGAACACTGAAGCTTTCTTT. Amino acid sequence: CASSLQGAGMNTEAFF.

The chain couples TRBV27 to TRBJ2-7; 7 nucleotides line up with TRBD2. CDR1 is MNHEY, CDR2 SMNVEV, per germline (reference sequence). This CDR3 region has 13 residues. The V gene end was trimmed by 11 bases and the J gene end by 4 bases; junction bases not matched to a gene: 11. CDR3 sequence: CACRSGAGYEQYF. CDR3 DNA: TGTGCCTGTCGGAGCGGGGCTGGGTACGAGCAGTACTTC.

The V and J genes are TRBV10-1 and TRBJ1-1, with a possible D match to TRBD1 (5 bases). CDR3 length equals 20 residues. CDR1 and CDR2 (germline): WNHNN, SYGVQD (reference sequence). V was shortened by 1 base and J by 1 base, with 25 bases between the two germline ends. Here the CDR3 DNA reads TGCGCCAGCAGTGAGTATCATTTGTTTTCGGCGGGACGGGAGAACACTGAAGCTTTCTTT. Protein sequence: CASSEYHLFSAGRENTEAFF.

The chain is built from TRBV15 and TRBJ2-3, with 9 bases matching TRBD1. The CDR3 spans 17 residues. The germline V gene has CDR1 LNHNV and CDR2 YYDKDF (reference sequence). J gave up 5 bases and V 0 bases, and 9 bases lay outside the gene matches. For the CDR3, the DNA is TGTGCCACCAGCAGAGATAGGGGACAGGGAAGGGGAGATACGCAGTATTTT. This encodes CATSRDRGQGRGDTQYF.

CDR3 sequence reads: CASSGRTGSYEQYF. For the CDR3, the DNA is TGTGCCAGCAGTGGAAGGACAGGATCCTACGAGCAGTACTTC. The chain combines TRBV27 with TRBJ2-7; TRBD1 aligns across 7 bases. Germline CDR1 MNHEY, CDR2 SMNVEV (reference sequence). The CDR3 is 14 amino acids. The ends lost 5 bases at V and 1 base at J; junction bases unmatched: 5.

The chain is built from TRBV27 and TRBJ1-6; the D is unclear. V lost 5 bases, J lost 0 bases, and 11 bases lay in between. CDR1 and CDR2 (germline): MNHEY, SMNVEV (reference sequence). This CDR3 has 16 amino acids. The CDR3 DNA follows: TGTGCCAGCAGTCCGTCGAGGAGCTCCTATAATTCACCCCTCCACTTT. As protein: CASSPSRSSYNSPLHF.

V and J are TRBV29-1 and TRBJ1-1, with 8 bases identical to TRBD1. The CDR3 loop spans 13 amino acids. After removal of 6 bases from V and 1 base from J, the junction contained 4 bases not matched to a gene. Germline V gives CDR1 SQVTM, CDR2 ANQGSEA. The CDR3 nucleotides read TGCAGCGTACGGGGACAGGCGAACACTGAAGCTTTCTTT. Translation gives CSVRGQANTEAFF.

The V and J genes are TRBV15 and TRBJ2-7, with 9 positions matching TRBD1. The CDR3 is 16 amino acids. Unmatched junction bases numbered 11, after V lost 4 bases and J lost 4 bases. In germline, CDR1 is LNHNV, CDR2 YYDKDF (reference sequence). The CDR3 sequence is CATSTPPGQGRYEQYF. CDR3 DNA sequence: TGTGCCACCAGCACGCCTCCGGGACAGGGAAGGTACGAGCAGTACTTC.

This rearrangement joins TRBV6-5 to TRBJ1-1; tentative D call: TRBD1 (6 bases). Germline-derived CDR1 and CDR2 are MNHEY and SVGAGI. Trimming left V 2 bases short and J 4 bases short, with 11 bases between. The CDR3 contains 14 residues. CDR3 in amino acids: CASSYRQEVTEAFF. CDR3 in DNA: TGTGCCAGCAGTTACCGACAGGAGGTCACTGAAGCTTTCTTT.

The V and J genes are TRBV27 and TRBJ2-5; D gene uncertain. The J call is uncertain, as TRBJ2-7 better fits the DNA end. Germline CDR1 is MNHEY and CDR2 is SMNVEV (reference sequence). This CDR3 spans 11 amino acids. The CDR3 DNA is TGTGCCAGCAGTCACCGTGCCGAGCAGTACTTC. Encoded protein: CASSHRAEQYF.

This clone is labeled as medium-sized. The V and J genes are TRBV30 and TRBJ1-1, with D hard to call. CDR3 length: 13 amino acids. Trimming took off 2 bases at V and 3 bases at J, with 10 bases between the two ends. The germline V gene encodes CDR1 GTSNPN and CDR2 SVGIG (reference sequence). The CDR3 protein is CAWSLARYTEAFF. CDR3 nucleotides: TGTGCCTGGAGTCTCGCGAGATACACTGAAGCTTTCTTT.

V gene TRBV7-2 combines with J gene TRBJ2-3; D possibly corresponds to TRBD2 (6 bases). The CDR3 contains 13 residues. Germline V gene lookup returns CDR1 SGHTA and CDR2 FQGNSA. The ends were cut back, 8 bases at V and 1 base at J, with 10 bases in the middle. Here the CDR3 DNA reads TGTGCCAGCGGGACTCAAGGCACAGATACGCAGTATTTT. Its translation is CASGTQGTDTQYF.

The genes are TRBV7-8 and TRBJ2-7; 10 bases are shared with TRBD2. CDR3 length equals 15 residues. V lost 3 bases, J lost 5 bases, and 7 bases stayed unmatched. CDR1 is SGHVS, CDR2 FQNEAQ, per germline. CDR3 sequence (DNA): TGTGCCAGCAGCTTTTCTAGCGGGAGTGGAAACGAGCAGTACTTC. It yields the protein CASSFSSGSGNEQYF. Full variable domain (missing parts from reference TRBV7-8 and TRBJ2-7): GAGVSQSPRYKVAKRGQDVALRCDPISGHVSLFWYQQALGQGPEFLTYFQNEAQLDKSGLPSDRFFAERPEGSVSTLKIQRTQQEDSAVYLCASSFSSGSGNEQYFGPGTRLTVT.

The chain combines TRBV7-9 with TRBJ1-5; D is ambiguous. The CDR3 length is 13 residues. V was cut by 2 bases and J by 7 bases, with 9 bases left in between. Germline V gene data show CDR1 as SEHNR and CDR2 as FQNEAQ (reference sequence). The CDR3 region has the DNA TGTGCCAGCAGCTTATTTGAGTCCCAGCCCCAGCATTTT. Its protein product is CASSLFESQPQHF. The whole variable domain, filled in from reference TRBV7-9 and TRBJ1-5, reads DTGVSQNPRHKITKRGQNVTFRCDPISEHNRLYWYRQTLGQGPEFLTYFQNEAQLEKSRLLSDRFSAERPKGSFSTLEIQRTEQGDSAMYLCASSLFESQPQHFGDGTRLSIL.

V gene TRBV13 combines with J gene TRBJ2-5, with TRBD2 matching over 8 bases. The assigned J gene may be wrong: the sequence end matches TRBJ2-7 better. The CDR3 totals 14 residues. Germline CDR1 and CDR2: PRHDT and FYEKMQ (reference sequence). This chain's CDR3 is CASSPRGGAYEQYF. The CDR3 DNA follows: TGTGCCAGCAGCCCCCGGGGGGGTGCCTACGAGCAGTACTTC.

This chain links TRBV28 with TRBJ2-7; TRBD2 agrees at 7 bases. V lost 2 bases and J lost 0; bases outside the gene matches: 4. Germline CDR1 is MDHEN and CDR2 is SYDVKM. This CDR3 is 15 amino acids long. The chain's CDR3 is CASSLAREGSYEQYF. As DNA, the CDR3 is TGTGCCAGCAGTTTAGCTAGGGAGGGCTCCTACGAGCAGTACTTC.

This clone was seen at least ten times. An end of the junction does not agree with germline; a read error may underlie this. This chain connects TRBV4-3 to TRBJ2-6; TRBD1 might be the D (6 bases). This CDR3 contains 16 residues. The V gene's germline CDR1 is LGHNA and CDR2 YSLEER. The CDR3 nucleotides are TGCGCCAGCAGCCAAGATTCAGGGGCTGGGGCCAACGGCCTGACTTTC. Amino acid sequence: CASSQDSGAGANGLTF.

The sample holds one count of this clone. The V gene is TRBV4-3, the J gene TRBJ2-3; TRBD2 matches 11 bases. Trimming at V came to 3 bases and at J to 4 bases, leaving 9 bases not matched to a gene. This CDR3 spans 17 amino acids. Germline V gives CDR1 LGHNA, CDR2 YSLEER. CDR3 in DNA: TGCGCCAGCAGCCATCTCAATAGCGGGGGGGTTTCAGATACGCAGTATTTT. This codes for CASSHLNSGGVSDTQYF.

This chain uses TRBV7-6 with TRBJ1-5; TRBD1 agrees at 7 bases. CDR3 length equals 13 residues. CDR1 is SGHVS, CDR2 FNYEAQ, per germline. V was pared by 4 bases and J by 5 bases, with 2 bases of the junction left unmatched. The CDR3 DNA sequence: TGTGCCAGCAGCTCCCAGGGGGATCAGCCCCAGCATTTT. This gives the protein CASSSQGDQPQHF. The complete variable domain, with remaining parts taken from reference TRBV7-6 and TRBJ1-5, reads GAGVSQSPRYKVTKRGQDVALRCDPISGHVSLYWYRQALGQGPEFLTYFNYEAQQDKSGLPNDRFSAERPEGSISTLTIQRTEQRDSAMYRCASSSQGDQPQHFGDGTRLSIL.

V gene TRBV30 combines with J gene TRBJ1-1; 8 nucleotides align to TRBD1. CDR1 and CDR2 from the germline V gene are GTSNPN and SVGIG (reference sequence). J gave up 1 base and V 2 bases, and 15 bases lay outside the gene matches. The CDR3 runs 18 residues. CDR3 in DNA: TGTGCCTGGAGTTCTTGGACAGGGCAGGACGTGGAGAACACTGAAGCTTTCTTT. This gives the protein CAWSSWTGQDVENTEAFF.

This clone has more than one count but fewer than ten. The chain combines TRBV5-1 with TRBJ1-2, with TRBD1 as a possible D gene (5 bases). This CDR3 comprises 15 residues. Germline V CDR1 and CDR2: SGHRS, YFSETQ. V was shortened by 4 bases and J by 5 bases, with 18 bases between the two germline ends. CDR3 DNA sequence: TGCGCCAGCAGCGGCGGGGGAGATACGCAGTATGGCTACACCTTC. Amino acids: CASSGGGDTQYGYTF.

This clone was counted once. This chain joins TRBV30 and TRBJ1-3; D remains unclear. V dropped 4 bases and J dropped 2 bases, with 9 bases sitting between them. The CDR3 is 13 amino acids. CDR1 is GTSNPN, CDR2 SVGIG, per germline (reference sequence). The CDR3 loop reads CAWIYSAGNTIYF. CDR3 DNA sequence: TGTGCCTGGATTTATTCGGCTGGAAACACCATATATTTT. The whole variable domain, filled in from reference TRBV30 and TRBJ1-3, reads SQTIHQWPATLVQPVGSPLSLECTVEGTSNPNLYWYRQAAGRGLQLLFYSVGIGQISSEVPQNLSASRPQDRQFILSSKKLLLSDSGFYLCAWIYSAGNTIYFGEGSWLTVV.

For the CDR3, the DNA is TGCGCCAGCAGTCCCACGGGGGGGGTCTCGAACACTGAAGCTTTCTTT. Translated: CASSPTGGVSNTEAFF. The V and J genes are TRBV5-1 and TRBJ1-1, with a possible D match to TRBD1 (5 bases). The CDR3 is 16 amino acids. Per the germline V gene, CDR1 is SGHRS and CDR2 is YFSETQ. Trimming removed 5 bases from V and 1 base from J, with 18 bases in between.

The chain links TRBV6-1 to TRBJ1-1; D might be TRBD1 (5 bases). V dropped 6 bases and J dropped 4 bases, with 15 bases sitting between them. The CDR3 is 14 residues long. CDR1 is MNHNS, CDR2 SASEGT, per germline. The CDR3 sequence: CASRSTAPPTEAFF. CDR3 coding DNA: TGTGCCAGCAGGTCGACAGCGCCGCCCACTGAAGCTTTCTTT.

The V and J genes are TRBV30 and TRBJ2-1; the D gene is possibly TRBD2 (7 bases). The CDR3 spans 13 residues. Germline V CDR1 and CDR2: GTSNPN, SVGIG (reference sequence). V shed 5 bases and J shed 8 bases, with 16 bases lying between them. DNA for the CDR3: TGTGCCTGGCTCAGGGTGGGGGGGCATGAGCAGTTCTTC. It translates to CAWLRVGGHEQFF. The variable domain in full, completed from reference TRBV30 and TRBJ2-1, reads SQTIHQWPATLVQPVGSPLSLECTVEGTSNPNLYWYRQAAGRGLQLLFYSVGIGQISSEVPQNLSASRPQDRQFILSSKKLLLSDSGFYLCAWLRVGGHEQFFGPGTRLTVL.

The V gene is TRBV10-3, the J gene TRBJ1-4; unclear D gene. Trimming left V 2 bases short and J 3 bases short, with 19 bases between. Per the germline V gene, CDR1 is ENHRY and CDR2 is SYGVKD. The CDR3 length is 18 residues. CDR3 coding DNA: TGTGCCATCAGTGAGGGAAGTCTAGATCGTGTATCTAATGAAAAACTGTTTTTT. Amino acids: CAISEGSLDRVSNEKLFF.

This chain connects TRBV4-1 to TRBJ2-7; D gene uncertain. V was trimmed by 6 bases and J by 0 bases, leaving 12 bases between them. In germline, CDR1 is MGHRA, CDR2 YSYEKL. The CDR3 totals 14 residues. The CDR3, as DNA: TGCGCCAGCAGACCGCGAGCCGGCTCCTACGAGCAGTACTTC. Its protein product is CASRPRAGSYEQYF.